These T cell receptor beta chains were read from a single sample in a study of blood T cell repertoires in COVID-19. Assay used: immunoSEQ multiplex PCR; TCRdb lists only in-frame clones, some missing. The table has roughly 200,000 clones, roughly three quarters seen once. Material for sequencing was peripheral blood. The receptors were gathered from a woman in her forties with COVID-19, enrolled during active disease. Each CDR3 is given with its conserved first and last residue. A D gene is named only where the DNA matches it firmly. Size is stated for part of the rows, as once, few or many counts, or as a class when the clone is expanded.

D,J,V,size,DNA,CDR3
TRBD1,TRBJ1-2,TRBV4-3,NA,TGCGCCAGCAGCCCTACTTGGACAGGGAATGGCTACACCTTC,CASSPTWTGNGYTF
TRBD1,TRBJ1-6,TRBV18,NA,TGTGCCAGCTCACAACAGGGGGGCGATTGGTCTCCCCTCCACTTT,CASSQQGGDWSPLHF
NA,TRBJ1-3,TRBV9,NA,TGTGCCAGCAGCGTATCTCAGGGAAGGTCCTCTGGAAACACCATATATTTT,CASSVSQGRSSGNTIYF
NA,TRBJ1-6,TRBV18,NA,TGTGCCAGCTCACCCACTCACCCGGGGGACTCACCCCTCCACTTT,CASSPTHPGDSPLHF
NA,TRBJ2-5,TRBV18,NA,TGTGCCAGCTCACCCCCAGGGGCGCAAGAGACCCAGTACTTC,CASSPPGAQETQYF
NA,TRBJ2-1,TRBV29-1,NA,TGCAGCGTTGAACGGAGCTCCTACAATGAGCAGTTCTTC,CSVERSSYNEQFF
NA,TRBJ2-5,TRBV11-2,NA,TGTGCCAGCAGCTTAAATCAGGGTATGGAGACCCAGTACTTC,CASSLNQGMETQYF
NA,TRBJ1-2,TRBV6-5,once,TGTGCCAGCAGGGACACGGCGCTTAACTATGGCTACACCTTC,CASRDTALNYGYTF
NA,TRBJ1-5,TRBV6-6,NA,TGTGCCTGCCGCAGCGTCGATGACAATCAGCCCCAGCATTTT,CACRSVDDNQPQHF
NA,TRBJ1-1,TRBV25-1,NA,TGTGCCAGCAGTGAAGACAGGCTGAACACTGAAGCTTTCTTT,CASSEDRLNTEAFF
NA,TRBJ1-6,TRBV6-4,few,TGTGCCACCCGACGGGGGGACAATTCACCCCTCCACTTT,CATRRGDNSPLHF
TRBD2,TRBJ2-3,TRBV4-1,NA,TGCGCCAGCAGCCAAGATCGGACTAGCGGGGGCACAGATACGCAGTATTTT,CASSQDRTSGGTDTQYF
TRBD1,TRBJ2-1,TRBV10-3,NA,TGTGTGTCCGGGACAGACAATGAGCAGTTCTTC,CVSGTDNEQFF
TRBD1,TRBJ2-2,TRBV5-1,NA,TGCGCCAGCAGCTTCCGGGACAGGCCTACCGGGGAGCTGTTTTTT,CASSFRDRPTGELFF
NA,TRBJ1-1,TRBV6-6,NA,TGTGCCAGCAGTTATTTACCTGTTACAAGTAACACTGAAGCTTTCTTT,CASSYLPVTSNTEAFF
NA,TRBJ1-5,TRBV2,few,TGTGCCAGCAGTGTTCTGGGAGGGATTAGCAATCAGCCCCAGCATTTT,CASSVLGGISNQPQHF
TRBD1,TRBJ2-7,TRBV7-9,NA,TGTGCCAGCAGCTTCAAAGGGACAGGAGGGTACGAGCAGTACTTC,CASSFKGTGGYEQYF
NA,TRBJ1-4,TRBV5-1,NA,TGCGCCAGCAGCTTGGTACCGGACACGTTGGGGAAACTGTTTTTT,CASSLVPDTLGKLFF
NA,TRBJ1-5,TRBV25-1,few,TGTGCCAGCAGTGAACGGTGGCAGCCCCAGCATTTT,CASSERWQPQHF
NA,TRBJ2-7,TRBV7-9,NA,TGTGCCAGCAGCCGAGAGGGGGTCTCCTACGAGCAGTACTTC,CASSREGVSYEQYF
NA,TRBJ1-1,TRBV18,NA,TGTGCCAGCTCACCTAAACGAGGGATCACTGAAGCTTTCTTT,CASSPKRGITEAFF
NA,TRBJ2-1,TRBV6-5,NA,TGTGCCAGCAGTCTCGAGGACAATGAGCAGTTCTTC,CASSLEDNEQFF
TRBD2,TRBJ2-7,TRBV25-1,few,TGTGCCAGCAGAAAGCGGGAGTGGCCCTACGAGCAGTACTTC,CASRKREWPYEQYF
TRBD2,TRBJ2-7,TRBV6-1,NA,TGTGCCAGCAGTGAAAGGCAACGGTCGGGGGGGACGATCCACGAGCAGTACTTC,CASSERQRSGGTIHEQYF
TRBD1,TRBJ1-4,TRBV10-3,NA,TGTGCCATCAGGGCCGGGACAGGAAATGAAAAACTGTTTTTT,CAIRAGTGNEKLFF
TRBD2,TRBJ2-1,TRBV7-9,NA,TGTGCCAGCAGCTCACCCGGACTAGCGGGGGCCTCCTACAATGAGCAGTTCTTC,CASSSPGLAGASYNEQFF
TRBD1,TRBJ2-1,TRBV5-1,NA,TGCGCCAGCACCCCAAGGGGACAGGGCGTATCTAGCTCCTACAATGAGCAGTTCTTC,CASTPRGQGVSSSYNEQFF
NA,TRBJ1-5,TRBV18,few,TGTGCCAGCTCACCAAATGCAAGGGGCGAATTTAACAATCAGCCCCAGCATTTT,CASSPNARGEFNNQPQHF
TRBD2,TRBJ2-3,TRBV18,NA,TGTGCCAGCTCACCACCGGGACTAGCGGGGGGGCGAGATACGCAGTATTTT,CASSPPGLAGGRDTQYF
TRBD1,TRBJ2-1,TRBV19,few,TGTGCCAGTAGTATGGCAGACAGGGGTTTTTCCTACAATGAGCAGTTCTTC,CASSMADRGFSYNEQFF
NA,TRBJ1-4,TRBV5-1,NA,TGCGCCAGCAGCTTGGAGGGCACAGGGACTAATGAAAAACTGTTTTTT,CASSLEGTGTNEKLFF
NA,TRBJ2-7,TRBV18,once,TGTGCCAGCTCACCAACGGAAACGGCGGGCTCGGCCTACGAGCAGTACTTC,CASSPTETAGSAYEQYF
NA,TRBJ1-5,TRBV18,NA,TGTGCCAGCTCACCACCCACGAGGGATGGTAGCAATCAGCCCCAGCATTTT,CASSPPTRDGSNQPQHF
TRBD2,TRBJ2-1,TRBV11-3,NA,TGTGCCAGCAGCCCCCCCCCGGGAGGGCTCGTGCATGAGCAGTTCTTC,CASSPPPGGLVHEQFF
NA,TRBJ2-3,TRBV3-1/TRBV3-2,NA,TGTGCCAGCAGCCAAGCGGATGCAGGGCAGGATACGCAGTATTTT,CASSQADAGQDTQYF
TRBD1,TRBJ2-5,TRBV5-1,NA,TGCGCCAGCAGCCGGACAGGGAGCTTAGAGACCCAGTACTTC,CASSRTGSLETQYF
NA,TRBJ1-5,TRBV18,NA,TGTGCCAGCTCACCACCAGTTATAGGACAGTCAAGTCAGCCCCAGCATTTT,CASSPPVIGQSSQPQHF
TRBD1,TRBJ2-2,TRBV7-9,NA,TGTGCCAGCAGCACTGGACAGGGTAGCACCGGGGAGCTGTTTTTT,CASSTGQGSTGELFF
TRBD1,TRBJ1-1,TRBV7-3,few,TGTGCCAGCAGCTCCCCCGAGACAGGGGGAAGTAAGACTGAAGCTTTCTTT,CASSSPETGGSKTEAFF
NA,TRBJ1-1,TRBV14,NA,TGTGCCAGCAGCCTCCCCTCGGGGCAGTCCCGGGGGAGCAACACTGAAGCTTTCTTT,CASSLPSGQSRGSNTEAFF
NA,TRBJ2-2,TRBV7-3,NA,TGTGCCAGCAGCTTATGGGCAGCGGGGAACACCGGGGAGCTGTTTTTT,CASSLWAAGNTGELFF
TRBD2,TRBJ2-1,TRBV24-1,few,TGTGCCACCAGTGACCCCGTACTAGCGGGAGGCAATGAGCAGTTCTTC,CATSDPVLAGGNEQFF
TRBD2,TRBJ2-1,TRBV28,NA,TGTGCCAGCAGTTCGACTAGCGGGAGTCTCAATGAGCAGTTCTTC,CASSSTSGSLNEQFF
NA,TRBJ1-2,TRBV9,once,TGTGCCAGCAGCGTAGAGCCCGGGTACTATGGCTACACCTTC,CASSVEPGYYGYTF
NA,TRBJ1-1,TRBV7-8,NA,TGTGCCAGCAGCTTTTCGGGGACTGAAGCTTTCTTT,CASSFSGTEAFF
TRBD1,TRBJ1-4,TRBV27,once,TGTGCCAGCAAGCCACAGGGGGGTAATGAAAAACTGTTTTTT,CASKPQGGNEKLFF
NA,TRBJ2-7,TRBV6-5,NA,TGTGCCAGCAGTTACACCCAGGTAGTCTCCTACGAGCAGTACTTC,CASSYTQVVSYEQYF
NA,TRBJ2-2,TRBV18,few,TGTGCCAGCTCTCAATTCTCAGTATCTGAGGCCGGGGAGCTGTTTTTT,CASSQFSVSEAGELFF
TRBD1,TRBJ1-3,TRBV6-5,few,TGTGCCAGCAGTTACTCATTACAGGGGGCAGGAAACACCATATATTTT,CASSYSLQGAGNTIYF
NA,TRBJ1-4,TRBV5-6,NA,TGTGCCAGCAGCTGGACGGGGGAAACTAATGAAAAACTGTTTTTT,CASSWTGETNEKLFF
TRBD1,TRBJ1-2,TRBV5-4,NA,TGTGCCAGTGGGGGACAGACCCCTACTAACTATGGCTACACCTTC,CASGGQTPTNYGYTF
NA,TRBJ2-1,TRBV7-2,NA,TGTGCCAGCAGCTTAGCGTCGAGGGTCCACAATGAGCAGTTCTTC,CASSLASRVHNEQFF
NA,TRBJ2-5,TRBV7-8,NA,TGTGCCAGCAGCTTAGGTCTGACGGCCATAGGAGGAGAGACCCAGTACTTC,CASSLGLTAIGGETQYF
NA,TRBJ2-7,TRBV5-6,NA,TGTGCCAGCAGCCACTCGGAGGGGATGAGGTACTTC,CASSHSEGMRYF
NA,TRBJ2-7,TRBV18,NA,TGTGCCAGCTCACCACGGCTGTACGAGCAGTACTTC,CASSPRLYEQYF
NA,TRBJ2-3,TRBV27,NA,TGTGCCAGCAGTTGGACACTCTACACAGATACGCAGTATTTT,CASSWTLYTDTQYF
NA,TRBJ2-2,TRBV19,NA,TGTGCCAGTAGTCGCAGGGAGGATAACACCGGGGAGCTGTTTTTT,CASSRREDNTGELFF
NA,TRBJ1-3,TRBV18,NA,TGTGCCAGCTCACTTGCGTGGGAGACCGGAAACACCATATATTTT,CASSLAWETGNTIYF
NA,TRBJ1-3,TRBV7-2,few,TGTGCCAGCAGCTTAGTCCCTATCGGGATCTCTGGAAACACCATATATTTT,CASSLVPIGISGNTIYF